This T cell receptor (beta chain) was retrieved from a study of cytomegalovirus exposure and HLA in healthy donors. General study findings and limits: Later analysis identified 15,000 to 20,000 TCR beta sequences associated with HLA alleles, using a false discovery rate threshold of 0.05.

Vbeta (60) and Jbeta (13) primers were used in the PCR. The protocol was immunoSEQ multiplex PCR, while the TCRdb copy is restricted to in-frame clones and leaves out a portion. The table lists approximately 180,000 clones, roughly 80% of them singletons. As concerns this clone: Its antigen is unidentified.

The source material was PBMCs. This TCR came from a woman between 18 and 30 years old in good health and CMV-seronegative.

CDR3 amino acids: CASSSTGGNYGYTF. The DNA of the CDR3 is TGTGCCAGCAGTTCGACAGGGGGGAACTATGGCTACACCTTC. The gene calls are TRBV28 and TRBJ1-2, with 9 bases identical to TRBD1. The V gene end was trimmed by 4 bases and the J gene end by 2 bases; junction bases not matched to a gene: 2. CDR3 length: 14 residues. Per germline, CDR1 MDHEN and CDR2 SYDVKM.